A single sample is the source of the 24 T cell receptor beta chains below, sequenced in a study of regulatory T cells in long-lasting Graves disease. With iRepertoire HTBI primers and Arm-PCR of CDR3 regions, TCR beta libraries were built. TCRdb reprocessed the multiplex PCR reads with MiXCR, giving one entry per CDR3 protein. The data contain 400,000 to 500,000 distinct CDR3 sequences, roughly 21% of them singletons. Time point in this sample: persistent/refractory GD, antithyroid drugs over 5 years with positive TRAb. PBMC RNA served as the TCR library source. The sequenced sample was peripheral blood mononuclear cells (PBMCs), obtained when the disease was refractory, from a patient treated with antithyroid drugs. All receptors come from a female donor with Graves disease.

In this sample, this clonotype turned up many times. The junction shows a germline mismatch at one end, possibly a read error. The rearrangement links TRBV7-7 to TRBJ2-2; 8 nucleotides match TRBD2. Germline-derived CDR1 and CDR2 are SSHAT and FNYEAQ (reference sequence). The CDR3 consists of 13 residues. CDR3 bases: TGTGCTAGCAGCCCGAGACTAGCGGGGGAGCTGTTTTTT. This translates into CASSPRLAGELFF.

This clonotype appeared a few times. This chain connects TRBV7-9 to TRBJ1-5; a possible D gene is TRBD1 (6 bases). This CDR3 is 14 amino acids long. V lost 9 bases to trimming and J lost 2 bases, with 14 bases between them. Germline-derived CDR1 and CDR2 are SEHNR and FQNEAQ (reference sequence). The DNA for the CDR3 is TGTGCCAGTCAAGGGGGGGCGGGCAATCAGCCCCAGCATTTT. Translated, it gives CASQGGAGNQPQHF.

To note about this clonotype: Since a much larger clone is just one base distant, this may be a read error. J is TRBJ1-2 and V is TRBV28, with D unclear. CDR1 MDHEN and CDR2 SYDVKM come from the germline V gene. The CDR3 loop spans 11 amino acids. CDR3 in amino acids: CANSDLYGYTF. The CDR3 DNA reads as TGTGCCAACAGTGATCTCTATGGCTACACCTTC.

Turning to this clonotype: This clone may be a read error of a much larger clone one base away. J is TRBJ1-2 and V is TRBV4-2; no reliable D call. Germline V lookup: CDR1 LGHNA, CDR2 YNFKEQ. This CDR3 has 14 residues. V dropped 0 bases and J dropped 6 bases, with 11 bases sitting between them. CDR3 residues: CASSQDRQNHGYTF. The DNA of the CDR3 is TGTGCCAGCAGCCAAGATAGGCAGAACCATGGCTACACCTTC.

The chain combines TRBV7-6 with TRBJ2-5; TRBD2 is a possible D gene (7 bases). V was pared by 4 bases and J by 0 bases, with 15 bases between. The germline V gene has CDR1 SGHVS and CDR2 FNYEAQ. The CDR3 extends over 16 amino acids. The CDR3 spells CASSYGGGGYQETQYF. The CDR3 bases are TGTGCCAGCAGCTACGGGGGAGGGGGGTACCAAGAGACCCAGTACTTC.

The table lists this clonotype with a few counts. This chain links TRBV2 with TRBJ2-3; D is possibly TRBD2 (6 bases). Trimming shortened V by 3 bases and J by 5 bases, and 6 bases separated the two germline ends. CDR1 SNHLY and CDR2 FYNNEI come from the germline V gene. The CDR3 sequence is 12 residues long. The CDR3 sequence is CASSEGLDTQYF. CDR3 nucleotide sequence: TGTGCCAGCAGTGAGGGACTAGATACGCAGTATTTT.

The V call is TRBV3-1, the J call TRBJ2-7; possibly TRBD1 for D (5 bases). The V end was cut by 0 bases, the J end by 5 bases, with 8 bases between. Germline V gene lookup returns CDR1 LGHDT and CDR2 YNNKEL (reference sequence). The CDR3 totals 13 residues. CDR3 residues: CASSQEGVHEQYF. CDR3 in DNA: TGTGCCAGCAGCCAAGAAGGGGTCCACGAGCAGTACTTC.

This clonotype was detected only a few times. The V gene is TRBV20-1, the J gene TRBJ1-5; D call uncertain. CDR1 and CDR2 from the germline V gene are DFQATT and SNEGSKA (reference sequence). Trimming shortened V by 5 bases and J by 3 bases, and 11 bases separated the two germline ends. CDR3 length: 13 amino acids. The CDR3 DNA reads TGCAGTGCTGGAGCCGGGTTCAATCAGCCCCAGCATTTT. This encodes CSAGAGFNQPQHF.

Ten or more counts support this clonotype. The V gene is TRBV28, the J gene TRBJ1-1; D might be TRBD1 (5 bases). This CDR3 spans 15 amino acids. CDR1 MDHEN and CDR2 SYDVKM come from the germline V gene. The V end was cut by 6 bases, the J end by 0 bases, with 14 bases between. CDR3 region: CASRRTLYMNTEAFF. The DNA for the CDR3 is TGTGCCAGCAGGAGGACATTGTATATGAACACTGAAGCTTTCTTT.

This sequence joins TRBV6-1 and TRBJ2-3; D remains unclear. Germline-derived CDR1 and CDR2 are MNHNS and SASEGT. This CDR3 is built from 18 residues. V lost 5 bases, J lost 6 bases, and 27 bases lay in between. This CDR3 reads CASSPPLPDPSTEDTQYF. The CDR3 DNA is TGTGCCAGCAGTCCCCCTCTACCCGACCCTTCAACCGAGGATACGCAGTATTTT.

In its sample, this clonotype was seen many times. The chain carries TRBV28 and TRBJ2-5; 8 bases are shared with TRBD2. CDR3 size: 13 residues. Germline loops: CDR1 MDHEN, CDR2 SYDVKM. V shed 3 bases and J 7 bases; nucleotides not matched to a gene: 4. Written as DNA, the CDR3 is TGTGCCAGCAGTTTTAGCGGGGAACGGACCCAGTACTTC. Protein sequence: CASSFSGERTQYF.

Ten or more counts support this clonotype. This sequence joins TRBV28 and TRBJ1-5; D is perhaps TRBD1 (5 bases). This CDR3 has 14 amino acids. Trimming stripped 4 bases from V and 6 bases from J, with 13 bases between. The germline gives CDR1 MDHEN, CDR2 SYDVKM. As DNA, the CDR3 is TGTGCCAGCAGTTCCCGGGACGAACTTCAGCCCCAGCATTTT. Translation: CASSSRDELQPQHF. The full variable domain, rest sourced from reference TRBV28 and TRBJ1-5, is DVKVTQSSRYLVKRTGEKVFLECVQDMDHENMFWYRQDPGLGLRLIYFSYDVKMKEKGDIPEGYSVSREKKERFSLILESASTNQTSMYLCASSSRDELQPQHFGDGTRLSIL.

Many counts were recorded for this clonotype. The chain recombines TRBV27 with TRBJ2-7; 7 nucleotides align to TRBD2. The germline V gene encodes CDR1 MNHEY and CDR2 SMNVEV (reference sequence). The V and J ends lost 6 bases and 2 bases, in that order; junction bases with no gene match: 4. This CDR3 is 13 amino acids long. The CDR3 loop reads CASRSGTAYEQYF. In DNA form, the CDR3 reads TGTGCCAGCAGGAGCGGGACCGCCTACGAGCAGTACTTC.

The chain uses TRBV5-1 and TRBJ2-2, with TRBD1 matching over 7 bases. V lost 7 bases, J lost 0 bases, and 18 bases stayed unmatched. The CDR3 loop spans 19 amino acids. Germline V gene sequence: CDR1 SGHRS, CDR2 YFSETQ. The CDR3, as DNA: TGCGCCAGCCACGCTTTTCTGACAGGGAAGGGGGCGAACACCGGGGAGCTGTTTTTT. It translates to CASHAFLTGKGANTGELFF.

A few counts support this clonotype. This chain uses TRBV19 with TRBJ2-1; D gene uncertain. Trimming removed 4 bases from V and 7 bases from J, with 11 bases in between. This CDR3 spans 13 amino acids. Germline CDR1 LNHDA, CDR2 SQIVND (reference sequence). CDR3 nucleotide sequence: TGTGCCAGTAGTAACCTATTGGGGAATGAGCAGTTCTTC. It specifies CASSNLLGNEQFF.

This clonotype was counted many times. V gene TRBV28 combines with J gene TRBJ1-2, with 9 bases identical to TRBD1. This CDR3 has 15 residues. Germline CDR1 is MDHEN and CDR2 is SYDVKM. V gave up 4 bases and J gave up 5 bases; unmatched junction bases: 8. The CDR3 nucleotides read TGTGCCAGCAGTTCCCCGACAGGGGGTAGATATGGCTACACCTTC. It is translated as CASSSPTGGRYGYTF.

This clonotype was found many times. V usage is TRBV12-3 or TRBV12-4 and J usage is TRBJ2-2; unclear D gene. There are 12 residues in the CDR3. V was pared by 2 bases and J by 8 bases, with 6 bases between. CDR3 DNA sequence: TGTGCCAGCAGTTTATACGGGGGGGAGCTGTTTTTT. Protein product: CASSLYGGELFF.

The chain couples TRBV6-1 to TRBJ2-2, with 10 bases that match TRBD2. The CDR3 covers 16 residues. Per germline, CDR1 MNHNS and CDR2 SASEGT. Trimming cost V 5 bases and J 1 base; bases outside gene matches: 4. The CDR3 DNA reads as TGTGCCAGCAGTAATTTAGCGGGGGGGAACACCGGGGAGCTGTTTTTT. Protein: CASSNLAGGNTGELFF.

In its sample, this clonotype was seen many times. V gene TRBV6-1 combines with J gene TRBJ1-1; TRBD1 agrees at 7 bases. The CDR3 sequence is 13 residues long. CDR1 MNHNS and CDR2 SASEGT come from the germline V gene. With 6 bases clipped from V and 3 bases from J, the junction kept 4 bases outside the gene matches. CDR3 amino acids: CASRRDRDTEAFF. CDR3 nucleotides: TGTGCCAGCAGACGGGACAGAGACACTGAAGCTTTCTTT.

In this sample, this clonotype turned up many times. Here the CDR3 DNA reads TGTGCCAGCAGCTTACAGGCTTTACAAGAGACCCAGTACTTC. This sequence encodes CASSLQALQETQYF. V gene TRBV11-2 combines with J gene TRBJ2-5; no firm D call. CDR1 and CDR2 (germline): SGHAT, FQNNGV. Trimming removed 2 bases from V and 2 bases from J, with 9 bases in between. This CDR3 is 14 amino acids long.

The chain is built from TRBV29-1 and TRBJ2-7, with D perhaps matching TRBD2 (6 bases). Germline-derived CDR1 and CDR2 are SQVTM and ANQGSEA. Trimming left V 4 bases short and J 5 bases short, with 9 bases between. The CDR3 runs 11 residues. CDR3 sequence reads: CSVGAGHEQYF. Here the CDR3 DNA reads TGCAGCGTTGGAGCGGGCCACGAGCAGTACTTC.

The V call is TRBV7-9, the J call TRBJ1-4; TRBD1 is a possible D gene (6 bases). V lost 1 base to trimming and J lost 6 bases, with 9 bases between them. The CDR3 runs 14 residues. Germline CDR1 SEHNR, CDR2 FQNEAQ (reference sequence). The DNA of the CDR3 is TGTGCCAGCAGCTTAGAGGCAGGGGATGAAAAACTGTTTTTT. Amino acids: CASSLEAGDEKLFF.

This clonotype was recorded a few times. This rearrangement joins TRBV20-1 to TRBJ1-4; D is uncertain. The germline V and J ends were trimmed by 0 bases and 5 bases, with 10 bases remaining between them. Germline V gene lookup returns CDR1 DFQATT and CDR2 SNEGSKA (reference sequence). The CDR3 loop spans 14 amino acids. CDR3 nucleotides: TGCAGTGCTAGAGATCTCGCAGAGAATGAAAAACTGTTTTTT. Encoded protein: CSARDLAENEKLFF.

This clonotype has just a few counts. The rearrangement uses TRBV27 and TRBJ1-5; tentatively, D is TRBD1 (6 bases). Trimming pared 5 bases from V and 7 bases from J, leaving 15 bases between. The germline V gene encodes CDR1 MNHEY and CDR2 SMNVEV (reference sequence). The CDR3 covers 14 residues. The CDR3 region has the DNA TGTGCCAGCAGTCCCCGGGGGGCTTTACAGCCCCAGCATTTT. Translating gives CASSPRGALQPQHF.